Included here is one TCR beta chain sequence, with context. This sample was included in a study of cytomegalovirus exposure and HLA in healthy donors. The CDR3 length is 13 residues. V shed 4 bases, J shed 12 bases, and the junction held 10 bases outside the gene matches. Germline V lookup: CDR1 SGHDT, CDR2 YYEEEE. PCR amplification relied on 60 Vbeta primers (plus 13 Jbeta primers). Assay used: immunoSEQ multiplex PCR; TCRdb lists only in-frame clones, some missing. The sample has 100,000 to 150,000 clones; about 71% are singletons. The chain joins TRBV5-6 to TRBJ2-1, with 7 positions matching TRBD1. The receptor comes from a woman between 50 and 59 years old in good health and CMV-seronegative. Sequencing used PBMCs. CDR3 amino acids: CASSVTGTARQFF. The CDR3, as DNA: TGTGCCAGCAGCGTGACAGGGACGGCGCGGCAGTTCTTC.